The T cell receptor beta chain under discussion was sequenced for a study of early T cells in non-severe SARS-CoV-2 infection. This clonotype was counted at least ten times. MiXCR, applied by TCRdb to the 5' RACE reads, yields one record per CDR3 protein. The data contain more than 60,000 distinct CDR3 sequences, 4% to 5.5% of them singletons. Germline values: CDR1 LGHDT, CDR2 YNNKEL (reference sequence). This CDR3 contains 15 residues. The V and J ends lost 6 bases and 3 bases, in that order; junction bases with no gene match: 2. This chain uses TRBV3-1 with TRBJ2-1; 13 bases agree with TRBD2. This receptor was identified in an adult who was a healthcare worker with PCR-confirmed SARS-CoV-2 infection or an uninfected control (not recorded which). The specimen was whole blood. The CDR3 bases are TGTGCCAGCAGGGGGACTAGCGGGGACTACAATGAGCAGTTCTTC. Its translation: CASRGTSGDYNEQFF.